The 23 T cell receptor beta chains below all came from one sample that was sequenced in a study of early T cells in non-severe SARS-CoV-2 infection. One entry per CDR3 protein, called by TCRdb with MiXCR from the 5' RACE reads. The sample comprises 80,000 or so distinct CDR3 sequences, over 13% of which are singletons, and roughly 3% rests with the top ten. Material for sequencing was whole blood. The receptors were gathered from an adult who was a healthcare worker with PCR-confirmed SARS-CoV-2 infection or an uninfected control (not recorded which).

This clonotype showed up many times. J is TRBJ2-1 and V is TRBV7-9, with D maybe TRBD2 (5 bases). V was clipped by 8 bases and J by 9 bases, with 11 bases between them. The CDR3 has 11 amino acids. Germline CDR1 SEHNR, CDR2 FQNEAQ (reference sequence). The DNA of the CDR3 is TGTGCCAGCGGAGAGGGTGTTGAGCAGTTCTTC. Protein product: CASGEGVEQFF.

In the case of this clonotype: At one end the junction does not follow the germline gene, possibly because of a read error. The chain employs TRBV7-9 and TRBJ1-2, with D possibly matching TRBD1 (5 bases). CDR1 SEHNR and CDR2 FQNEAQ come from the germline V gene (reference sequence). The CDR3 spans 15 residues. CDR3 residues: CASSLGTLPVYGYTF. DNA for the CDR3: TGTGCCAGCAGTTTAGGGACTCTACCCGTCTATGGCTACACCTTC.

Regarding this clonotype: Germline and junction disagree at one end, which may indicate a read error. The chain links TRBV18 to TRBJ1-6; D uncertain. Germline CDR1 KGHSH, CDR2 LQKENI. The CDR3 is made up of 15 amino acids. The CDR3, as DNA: TGTGCCAGCTCAGCGTCGGAAGGCGATAATTCACCCCTCAACTTT. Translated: CASSASEGDNSPLNF.

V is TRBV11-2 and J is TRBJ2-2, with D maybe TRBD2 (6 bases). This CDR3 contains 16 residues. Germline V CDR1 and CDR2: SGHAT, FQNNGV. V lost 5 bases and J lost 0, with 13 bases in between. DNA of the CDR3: TGTGCCAGCAGCACAGGCCAGCGGGCGAACACCGGGGAGCTGTTTTTT. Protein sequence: CASSTGQRANTGELFF. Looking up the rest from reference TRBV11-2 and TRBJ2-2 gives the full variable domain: EAGVAQSPRYKIIEKRQSVAFWCNPISGHATLYWYQQILGQGPKLLIQFQNNGVVDDSQLPKDRFSAERLKGVDSTLKIQPAKLEDSAVYLCASSTGQRANTGELFFGEGSRLTVL.

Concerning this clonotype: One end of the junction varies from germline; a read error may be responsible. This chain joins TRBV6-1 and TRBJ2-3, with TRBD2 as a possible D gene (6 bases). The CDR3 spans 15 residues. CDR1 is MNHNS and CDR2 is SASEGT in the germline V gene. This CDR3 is CASNEKPSGTDTQYF. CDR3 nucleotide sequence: TGTGCCAGCAATGAAAAACCTAGCGGCACAGATACGCAGTATTTT.

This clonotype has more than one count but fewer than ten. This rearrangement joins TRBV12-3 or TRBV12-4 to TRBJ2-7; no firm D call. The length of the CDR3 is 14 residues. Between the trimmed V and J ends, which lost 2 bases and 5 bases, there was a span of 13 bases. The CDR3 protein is CASSLKALWNEQYF. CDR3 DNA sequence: TGTGCCAGCAGTTTAAAGGCCCTTTGGAACGAGCAGTACTTC.

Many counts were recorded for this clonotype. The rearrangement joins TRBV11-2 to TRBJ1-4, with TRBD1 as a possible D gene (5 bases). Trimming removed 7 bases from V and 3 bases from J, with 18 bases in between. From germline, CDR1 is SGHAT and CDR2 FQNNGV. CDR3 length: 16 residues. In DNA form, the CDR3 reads TGTGCCAGCACCGACGATCCAGGGTCGGCTAATGAAAAACTGTTTTTT. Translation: CASTDDPGSANEKLFF.

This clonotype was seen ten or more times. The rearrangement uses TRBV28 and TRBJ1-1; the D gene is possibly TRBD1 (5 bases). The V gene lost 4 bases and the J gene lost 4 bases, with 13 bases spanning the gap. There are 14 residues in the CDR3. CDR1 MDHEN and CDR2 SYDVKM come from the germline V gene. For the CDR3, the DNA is TGTGCCAGCAGTTCGGCAGGGAAGGCCACTGAAGCTTTCTTT. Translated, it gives CASSSAGKATEAFF.

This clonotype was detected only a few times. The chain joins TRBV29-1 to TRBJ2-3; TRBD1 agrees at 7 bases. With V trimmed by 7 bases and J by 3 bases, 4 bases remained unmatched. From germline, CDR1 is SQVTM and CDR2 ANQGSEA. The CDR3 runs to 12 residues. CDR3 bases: TGCAGCGGATTACAGGGGACAGATACGCAGTATTTT. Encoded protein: CSGLQGTDTQYF.

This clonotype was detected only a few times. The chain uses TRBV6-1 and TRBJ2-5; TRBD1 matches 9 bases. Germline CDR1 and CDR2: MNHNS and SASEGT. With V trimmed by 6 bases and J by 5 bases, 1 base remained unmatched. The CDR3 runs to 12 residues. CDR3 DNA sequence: TGTGCCAGCAGCGACAGGGGGGAGACCCAGTACTTC. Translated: CASSDRGETQYF.

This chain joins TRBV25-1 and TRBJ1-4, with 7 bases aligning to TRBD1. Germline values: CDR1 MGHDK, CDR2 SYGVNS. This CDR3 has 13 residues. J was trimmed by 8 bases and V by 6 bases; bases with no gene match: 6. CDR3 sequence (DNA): TGTGCCAGCAGAGACAGGGAAACCGAAAAACTGTTTTTT. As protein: CASRDRETEKLFF.

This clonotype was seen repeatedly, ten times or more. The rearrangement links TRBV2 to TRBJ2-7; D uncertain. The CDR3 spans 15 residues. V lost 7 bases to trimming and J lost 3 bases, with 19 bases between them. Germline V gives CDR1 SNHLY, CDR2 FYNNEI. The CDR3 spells CASTTWARAGYEQYF. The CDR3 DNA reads TGTGCCAGCACTACTTGGGCGCGAGCTGGCTACGAGCAGTACTTC.

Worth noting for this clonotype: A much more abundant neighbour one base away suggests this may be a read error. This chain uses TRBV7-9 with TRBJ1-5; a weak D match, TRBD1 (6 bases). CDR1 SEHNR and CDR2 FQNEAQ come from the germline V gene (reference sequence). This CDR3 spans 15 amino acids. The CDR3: CVSSPAGGRNQPQHF. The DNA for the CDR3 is TGTGTCAGCAGCCCCGCGGGGGGCCGCAATCAGCCCCAGCATTTT.

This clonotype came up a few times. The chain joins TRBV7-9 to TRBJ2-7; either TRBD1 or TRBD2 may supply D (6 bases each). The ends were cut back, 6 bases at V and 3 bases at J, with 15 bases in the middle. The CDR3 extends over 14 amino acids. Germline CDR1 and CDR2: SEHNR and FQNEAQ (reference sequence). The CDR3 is CASRPGGSIYEQYF. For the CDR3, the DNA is TGTGCCAGCAGACCCGGGGGCAGCATCTACGAGCAGTACTTC.

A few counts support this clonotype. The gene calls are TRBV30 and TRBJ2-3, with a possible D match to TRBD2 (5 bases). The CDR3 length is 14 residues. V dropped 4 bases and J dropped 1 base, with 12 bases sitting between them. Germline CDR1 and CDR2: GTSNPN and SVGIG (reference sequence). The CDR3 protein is CAWIPGTRTDTQYF. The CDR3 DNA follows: TGTGCCTGGATTCCGGGAACTCGCACAGATACGCAGTATTTT.

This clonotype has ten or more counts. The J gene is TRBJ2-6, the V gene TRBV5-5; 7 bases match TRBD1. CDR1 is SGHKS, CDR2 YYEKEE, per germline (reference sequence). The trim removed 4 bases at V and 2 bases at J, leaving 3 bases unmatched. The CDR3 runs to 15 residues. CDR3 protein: CASSHQGAGANVLTF. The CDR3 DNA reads TGTGCCAGCAGCCACCAGGGGGCTGGGGCCAACGTCCTGACTTTC.

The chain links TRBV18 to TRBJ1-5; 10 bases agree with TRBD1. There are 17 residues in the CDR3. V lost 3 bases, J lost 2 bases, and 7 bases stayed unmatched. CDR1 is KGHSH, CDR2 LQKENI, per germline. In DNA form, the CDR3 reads TGTGCCAGCTCACCGGACAGGGGGAGTTTTGGCAATCAGCCCCAGCATTTT. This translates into CASSPDRGSFGNQPQHF.

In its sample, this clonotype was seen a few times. CDR3 region: CASSPTTSGADTQYF. For the CDR3, the DNA is TGTGCCAGCAGCCCCACGACTAGCGGGGCAGATACGCAGTATTTT. V gene TRBV7-2 combines with J gene TRBJ2-3, with 11 bases aligning to TRBD2. The CDR3 spans 15 residues. Germline CDR1 and CDR2: SGHTA and FQGNSA. The junction had 5 bases not matched to a gene; V was cut back by 5 bases and J by 4 bases.

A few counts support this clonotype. The DNA for the CDR3 is TGCAGTGCTAGGGGTCGCACAGATACGCAGTATTTT. This translates into CSARGRTDTQYF. The rearrangement uses TRBV20-1 and TRBJ2-3; D is undetermined. V was cut by 3 bases and J by 1 base, with 5 bases left in between. The V gene's germline CDR1 is DFQATT and CDR2 SNEGSKA (reference sequence). CDR3 length: 12 amino acids.

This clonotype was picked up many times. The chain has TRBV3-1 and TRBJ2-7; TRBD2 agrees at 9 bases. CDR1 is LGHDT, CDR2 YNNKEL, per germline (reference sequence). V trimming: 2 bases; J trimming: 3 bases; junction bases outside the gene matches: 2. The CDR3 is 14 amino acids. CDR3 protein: CASSQTSGYYEQYF. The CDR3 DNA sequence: TGTGCCAGCAGCCAAACTAGCGGGTACTACGAGCAGTACTTC.

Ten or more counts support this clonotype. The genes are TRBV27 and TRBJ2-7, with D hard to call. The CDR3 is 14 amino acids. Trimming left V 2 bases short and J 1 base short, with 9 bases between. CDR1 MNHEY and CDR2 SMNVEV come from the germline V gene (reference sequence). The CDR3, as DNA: TGTGCCAGCAGTTTACATCCTCGATCCTACGAGCAGTACTTC. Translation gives CASSLHPRSYEQYF.

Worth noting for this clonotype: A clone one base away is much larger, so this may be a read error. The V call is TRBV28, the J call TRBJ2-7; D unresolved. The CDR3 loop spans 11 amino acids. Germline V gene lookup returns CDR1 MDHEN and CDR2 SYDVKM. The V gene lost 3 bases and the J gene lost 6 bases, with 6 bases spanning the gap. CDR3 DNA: TGTGCCAGCAGTTTCAGGCGCGAGCAGTACTTC. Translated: CASSFRREQYF.

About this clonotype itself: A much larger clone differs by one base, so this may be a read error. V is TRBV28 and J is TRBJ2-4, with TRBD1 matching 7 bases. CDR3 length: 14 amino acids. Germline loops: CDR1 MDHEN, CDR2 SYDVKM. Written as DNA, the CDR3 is TGTGCCAGCAGTTCTGGACAGGTTGAAAACTTTCAGTACTTC. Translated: CASSSGQVENFQYF. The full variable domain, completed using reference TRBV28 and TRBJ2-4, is DVKVTQSSRYLVKRTGEKVFLECVQDMDHENMFWYRQDPGLGLRLIYFSYDVKMKEKGDIPEGYSVSREKKERFSLILESASTNQTSMYLCASSSGQVENFQYFGAGTRLSVL.